This TCR beta chain was found in a study of T-cell memory formation after mild COVID-19. Study results and caveats: Clones contracting across day 15 to 85 had a balanced CD4/CD8 profile; later expanding clones leaned CD4+. The main location of contracting CD4+ clones was CM and EM, and that of contracting CD8+ clones was EMRA. Some SARS-CoV-2-responding clones were already detected in memory before infection.

Constant-segment primers and 5'RACE yielded cDNA libraries for TCR alpha and TCR beta, each carrying sample barcodes and UMIs. Using its own MiXCR run on the 5' RACE reads, TCRdb lists one record per CDR3 protein. The sample lists 35,000 to 45,000 distinct CDR3 sequences; about 7.3% were seen once. The V end lost 6 bases, the J end lost 0 bases, and 14 bases lay between the germline ends. The CDR3 length is 15 residues. Germline V gene lookup returns CDR1 SQVTM and CDR2 ANQGSEA. On this clonotype itself: Its antigen is not identified.

The receptor was derived from a man aged 18-30 years who had mild COVID-19 (a few samples of this study predate the infection). Cell type and time point are not known. The rearrangement joins TRBV29-1 to TRBJ2-2, with TRBD2 as a possible D gene (5 bases). Material: PBMCs or a T cell subset sorted from them (not recorded which). The CDR3 protein is CSVIRRTSNTGELFF. The CDR3 region has the DNA TGCAGCGTGATCAGGAGGACCTCGAACACCGGGGAGCTGTTTTTT.